This TCR beta chain derives from a study of human T cells and chemical hapten exposure. Looking at the study overall: Patients, predominantly female, presented with alopecia areata, totalis or universalis. Slight differences in pooled library volume were the main source of varying TCR yields across samples. Overall study findings and caveats: As patch test score rose, PT1 expanded TCR counts tended to rise as well.

Germline V CDR1 and CDR2: SGHRS, YFSETQ. The V gene end was trimmed by 6 bases and the J gene end by 3 bases; junction bases not matched to a gene: 5. This CDR3 is built from 14 residues. The time point denotes: patch test 1, 2 weeks after DPC sensitization. Described treatment: therapeutic diphenylcyclopropenone sensitization with weekly scalp DPC. Total RNA came from unfractionated whole blood. Comment on this clonotype: Its specificity is not known.

MiXCR, applied by TCRdb to the RACE reads, yields one record per CDR3 protein. The sample carries 95,000 to 130,000 distinct CDR3 sequences, 9% to 14% recorded once. The chain joins TRBV5-1 to TRBJ2-2; TRBD1 matches 7 bases. Specimen: whole blood, collected in connection with sensitization to the hapten diphenylcyclopropenone (DPC). This TCR was sampled from a woman between 50 and 59 years old with alopecia areata. Some clones in this sample may be carry-over from other donors' samples. Here the CDR3 reads CASTEQGYTGELFF. The CDR3 DNA sequence: TGCGCCAGCACAGAACAGGGGTACACCGGGGAGCTGTTTTTT.